Listed below are T cell receptor beta chains from one sample, sequenced in a study of T cell responses to AZD1222 COVID-19 vaccine. Assay used: immunoSEQ multiplex PCR; TCRdb lists only in-frame clones, some missing. The repertoire includes about 89,000 clones, around nine tenths of them detected once, and roughly 5.5% sits in the top ten. Material: peripheral blood, obtained on day 0 of MenACWY control vaccination. These receptors all come from an adult in good health. Both conserved end residues are part of each CDR3. A D gene is named only where the DNA matches it firmly. Rows may omit the clone size; those that give it use once, few, many or a size class.

CDR3 protein: CASSPVAPGANVLTF
CDR3 DNA: TGTGCCAGTAGCCCGGTGGCTCCTGGGGCCAACGTCCTGACTTTC
clone size: NA
V gene: TRBV19
D gene: NA
J gene: TRBJ2-6

CDR3 protein: CASTNPGLFTEAFF
CDR3 DNA: TGTGCCAGCACCAACCCGGGACTCTTCACTGAAGCTTTCTTT
clone size: NA
V gene: TRBV21-1
D gene: NA
J gene: TRBJ1-1

CDR3 protein: CASSYGTDNEKLFF
CDR3 DNA: TGTGCCAGCAGCTACGGGACAGACAATGAAAAACTGTTTTTT
clone size: NA
V gene: TRBV7-9
D gene: TRBD1
J gene: TRBJ1-4

CDR3 protein: CASSRALGEKLFF
CDR3 DNA: TGTGCCAGCAGCCGGGCGTTGGGTGAAAAACTGTTTTTT
clone size: once
V gene: TRBV28
D gene: NA
J gene: TRBJ1-4

CDR3 protein: CASSLQRAGTDTQYF
CDR3 DNA: TGTGCCAGCAGCTTACAGCGGGCGGGCACAGATACGCAGTATTTT
clone size: NA
V gene: TRBV5-8
D gene: NA
J gene: TRBJ2-3

CDR3 protein: CASSFTPTNTEAFF
CDR3 DNA: TGTGCCAGCAGTTTCACCCCCACTAACACTGAAGCTTTCTTT
clone size: NA
V gene: TRBV27
D gene: NA
J gene: TRBJ1-1

CDR3 protein: CASSFNPGSPGELFF
CDR3 DNA: TGTGCCAGCAGTTTCAACCCGGGGTCCCCCGGGGAGCTGTTTTTT
clone size: NA
V gene: TRBV6-5
D gene: NA
J gene: TRBJ2-2

CDR3 protein: CASQTRDRVEETQYF
CDR3 DNA: TGTGCCAGTCAGACTCGGGACAGGGTAGAGGAGACCCAGTACTTC
clone size: NA
V gene: TRBV19
D gene: TRBD1
J gene: TRBJ2-5

CDR3 protein: CASSSPDRANTGELFF
CDR3 DNA: TGTGCCAGCAGCTCCCCGGACAGGGCGAACACCGGGGAGCTGTTTTTT
clone size: NA
V gene: TRBV5-4
D gene: TRBD1
J gene: TRBJ2-2

CDR3 protein: CATSDSGTSNQPQHF
CDR3 DNA: TGTGCCACCAGTGATTCGGGGACTAGCAATCAGCCCCAGCATTTT
clone size: NA
V gene: TRBV24-1
D gene: NA
J gene: TRBJ1-5

CDR3 protein: CASSPDLGSGELFF
CDR3 DNA: TGCGCCAGCAGCCCGGACCTCGGGTCCGGGGAGCTGTTTTTT
clone size: NA
V gene: TRBV5-1
D gene: NA
J gene: TRBJ2-2

CDR3 protein: CASSRTIPSYNEQFF
CDR3 DNA: TGTGCCAGCAGTCGGACAATTCCCTCCTACAATGAGCAGTTCTTC
clone size: NA
V gene: TRBV28
D gene: NA
J gene: TRBJ2-1

CDR3 protein: CASSLGLAGGNTDTQYF
CDR3 DNA: TGTGCCAGCAGCTTAGGACTAGCGGGGGGGAACACAGATACGCAGTATTTT
clone size: once
V gene: TRBV7-9
D gene: TRBD2
J gene: TRBJ2-3

CDR3 protein: CASSSGQGSMQPQHF
CDR3 DNA: TGTGCCAGCAGTTCAGGACAGGGGAGTATGCAGCCCCAGCATTTT
clone size: NA
V gene: TRBV6-5
D gene: TRBD1
J gene: TRBJ1-5

CDR3 protein: CASRDRGSGNTIYF
CDR3 DNA: TGTGCCAGCAGGGACAGAGGCTCTGGAAACACCATATATTTT
clone size: NA
V gene: TRBV6-5
D gene: NA
J gene: TRBJ1-3

CDR3 protein: CASSLAGQGLSGANVLTF
CDR3 DNA: TGTGCCAGCAGCTTAGCGGGACAGGGGCTCTCTGGGGCCAACGTCCTGACTTTC
clone size: NA
V gene: TRBV7-2
D gene: TRBD1
J gene: TRBJ2-6

CDR3 protein: CASGLGRGQDQQFF
CDR3 DNA: TGTGCTAGTGGTTTGGGCAGGGGCCAGGATCAGCAGTTCTTC
clone size: NA
V gene: TRBV12-5
D gene: NA
J gene: TRBJ2-1

CDR3 protein: CASSLSGINEQFF
CDR3 DNA: TGCGCCAGCAGTTTATCGGGTATAAATGAGCAGTTCTTC
clone size: NA
V gene: TRBV5-1
D gene: NA
J gene: TRBJ2-1

CDR3 protein: CASSYPSGGPGGEQFF
CDR3 DNA: TGTGCCAGCAGTTACCCTAGCGGGGGCCCCGGTGGTGAGCAGTTCTTC
clone size: NA
V gene: TRBV6-5
D gene: TRBD2
J gene: TRBJ2-1

CDR3 protein: CASSLVPSGGARTGELFF
CDR3 DNA: TGTGCCAGCAGCCTAGTCCCTAGCGGGGGGGCCCGCACCGGGGAGCTGTTTTTT
clone size: NA
V gene: TRBV11-2
D gene: TRBD2
J gene: TRBJ2-2

CDR3 protein: CASSRDTGTPNFYEQFF
CDR3 DNA: TGCGCCAGCAGCCGCGACACCGGGACTCCAAATTTCTATGAGCAGTTCTTC
clone size: NA
V gene: TRBV5-1
D gene: NA
J gene: TRBJ2-1

CDR3 protein: CSVGGSISYNEQFF
CDR3 DNA: TGCAGCGTTGGCGGGAGCATCTCCTACAATGAGCAGTTCTTC
clone size: NA
V gene: TRBV29-1
D gene: TRBD2
J gene: TRBJ2-1

CDR3 protein: CATSDSRRGGDTGELFF
CDR3 DNA: TGTGCCACCAGTGATTCGCGCAGGGGAGGAGACACCGGGGAGCTGTTTTTT
clone size: NA
V gene: TRBV24-1
D gene: NA
J gene: TRBJ2-2

CDR3 protein: CASSFDRLNTEAFF
CDR3 DNA: TGTGCCAGCAGCTTCGACAGGTTGAACACTGAAGCTTTCTTT
clone size: NA
V gene: TRBV5-4
D gene: NA
J gene: TRBJ1-1

CDR3 protein: CASSLLSEQYF
CDR3 DNA: TGTGCCAGCAGCTTACTTTCCGAGCAGTACTTC
clone size: once
V gene: TRBV11-2
D gene: NA
J gene: TRBJ2-7

CDR3 protein: CASSQGARGSYEQYF
CDR3 DNA: TGTGCCAGCAGCCAAGGGGCTAGGGGTTCCTACGAGCAGTACTTC
clone size: NA
V gene: TRBV4-2
D gene: NA
J gene: TRBJ2-7

CDR3 protein: CASSQTGAIDEQYF
CDR3 DNA: TGTGCCAGCAGCCAAACAGGGGCGATTGACGAGCAGTACTTC
clone size: NA
V gene: TRBV3-1/TRBV3-2
D gene: TRBD1
J gene: TRBJ2-7

CDR3 protein: CASSQAREWAGEQYF
CDR3 DNA: TGCGCCAGCAGCCAAGCCAGGGAGTGGGCCGGCGAGCAGTACTTC
clone size: NA
V gene: TRBV4-3
D gene: NA
J gene: TRBJ2-7

CDR3 protein: CASSPPPGQGQHEQYF
CDR3 DNA: TGTGCCAGCTCACCACCGCCGGGACAGGGGCAACACGAGCAGTACTTC
clone size: NA
V gene: TRBV18
D gene: TRBD1
J gene: TRBJ2-7

CDR3 protein: CASSLVGSYNEQFF
CDR3 DNA: TGTGCCAGCAGTTTAGTGGGATCCTACAATGAGCAGTTCTTC
clone size: NA
V gene: TRBV28
D gene: NA
J gene: TRBJ2-1

CDR3 protein: CASSFRRRQDRTDTQYF
CDR3 DNA: TGTGCCAGCAGCTTTCGGCGGCGACAGGACCGCACAGATACGCAGTATTTT
clone size: NA
V gene: TRBV7-2
D gene: NA
J gene: TRBJ2-3

CDR3 protein: CASSLDRGLHEQYF
CDR3 DNA: TGCGCCAGCAGCTTGGACAGGGGGCTTCACGAGCAGTACTTC
clone size: NA
V gene: TRBV5-1
D gene: TRBD1
J gene: TRBJ2-7

CDR3 protein: CASSFADQPQHF
CDR3 DNA: TGTGCCAGCAGCTTCGCGGATCAGCCCCAGCATTTT
clone size: NA
V gene: TRBV5-6
D gene: NA
J gene: TRBJ1-5

CDR3 protein: CATHGAERGGTGELFF
CDR3 DNA: TGTGCCACCCACGGTGCGGAAAGGGGGGGGACCGGGGAGCTGTTTTTT
clone size: NA
V gene: TRBV3-1/TRBV3-2
D gene: NA
J gene: TRBJ2-2

CDR3 protein: CASSEVSSYEQYF
CDR3 DNA: TGTGCCAGCAGTGAAGTGAGCTCCTACGAGCAGTACTTC
clone size: NA
V gene: TRBV2
D gene: NA
J gene: TRBJ2-7

CDR3 protein: CASSSGQGGSSYNSPLHF
CDR3 DNA: TGTGCCAGCAGTTCGGGGCAGGGGGGTAGCTCCTATAATTCACCCCTCCACTTT
clone size: NA
V gene: TRBV6-2/TRBV6-3
D gene: TRBD1
J gene: TRBJ1-6

CDR3 protein: CASSGNVDNPYEQYF
CDR3 DNA: TGTGCCAGCAGTGGCAACGTGGACAACCCCTACGAGCAGTACTTC
clone size: NA
V gene: TRBV28
D gene: NA
J gene: TRBJ2-7

CDR3 protein: CASSLFSQGQGTEAFF
CDR3 DNA: TGTGCCAGCAGCTTATTCTCCCAGGGGCAGGGTACTGAAGCTTTCTTT
clone size: NA
V gene: TRBV7-8
D gene: NA
J gene: TRBJ1-1

CDR3 protein: CSAGRVEQFF
CDR3 DNA: TGCAGTGCTGGGAGGGTAGAGCAGTTCTTC
clone size: NA
V gene: TRBV20-1
D gene: TRBD2
J gene: TRBJ2-1

CDR3 protein: CASTSQRANTEAFF
CDR3 DNA: TGTGCCAGCACCAGCCAGAGGGCGAACACTGAAGCTTTCTTT
clone size: NA
V gene: TRBV6-5
D gene: NA
J gene: TRBJ1-1

CDR3 protein: CASSPGQSDQPQHF
CDR3 DNA: TGTGCCAGCAGCCCCGGACAGTCGGATCAGCCCCAGCATTTT
clone size: once
V gene: TRBV7-9
D gene: NA
J gene: TRBJ1-5

CDR3 protein: CASRLTATYGYTF
CDR3 DNA: TGTGCCAGCAGACTCACAGCGACCTATGGCTACACCTTC
clone size: NA
V gene: TRBV27
D gene: NA
J gene: TRBJ1-2

CDR3 protein: CASSGTGQGFLRGSGNTIYF
CDR3 DNA: TGTGCCAGCAGTGGAACGGGACAGGGGTTCCTGCGAGGCTCTGGAAACACCATATATTTT
clone size: NA
V gene: TRBV6-1
D gene: TRBD1
J gene: TRBJ1-3

CDR3 protein: CASSITPEAFF
CDR3 DNA: TGTGCCAGCAGCATTACCCCTGAAGCTTTCTTT
clone size: NA
V gene: TRBV5-8
D gene: NA
J gene: TRBJ1-1

CDR3 protein: CASSAQQGSEQYF
CDR3 DNA: TGTGCCAGCAGCGCTCAACAGGGGAGCGAGCAGTACTTC
clone size: NA
V gene: TRBV5-4
D gene: TRBD1
J gene: TRBJ2-7

CDR3 protein: CASSGTGSSYNSPLHF
CDR3 DNA: TGTGCCAGCAGCGGGACAGGGAGCTCCTATAATTCACCCCTCCACTTT
clone size: NA
V gene: TRBV2
D gene: TRBD1
J gene: TRBJ1-6

CDR3 protein: CSVEDRIYTF
CDR3 DNA: TGCAGCGTTGAAGATCGGATCTACACCTTC
clone size: NA
V gene: TRBV29-1
D gene: NA
J gene: TRBJ1-2

CDR3 protein: CASSYSTDRGAFF
CDR3 DNA: TGTGCCAGCAGTTACTCGACGGACAGGGGGGCTTTCTTT
clone size: NA
V gene: TRBV6-5
D gene: TRBD1
J gene: TRBJ1-1

CDR3 protein: CASSELAGGSYNEQFF
CDR3 DNA: TGTGCCAGCAGCGAATTAGCGGGAGGGTCCTACAATGAGCAGTTCTTC
clone size: NA
V gene: TRBV7-8
D gene: TRBD2
J gene: TRBJ2-1

CDR3 protein: CASSPRTGPNTEAFF
CDR3 DNA: TGTGCCAGCAGCCCCAGGACAGGGCCGAACACTGAAGCTTTCTTT
clone size: NA
V gene: TRBV7-2
D gene: TRBD1
J gene: TRBJ1-1

CDR3 protein: CASSLFARSSYNEQFF
CDR3 DNA: TGTGCCAGCAGTTTATTCGCGAGATCCTCCTACAATGAGCAGTTCTTC
clone size: NA
V gene: TRBV27
D gene: NA
J gene: TRBJ2-1

CDR3 protein: CASSRWGNTIYF
CDR3 DNA: TGTGCCAGCAGCAGATGGGGAAACACCATATATTTT
clone size: NA
V gene: TRBV5-5
D gene: NA
J gene: TRBJ1-3

CDR3 protein: CASNPSGSLGYEQYF
CDR3 DNA: TGTGCCAGCAACCCTTCAGGGAGCCTGGGGTACGAGCAGTACTTC
clone size: NA
V gene: TRBV5-6
D gene: NA
J gene: TRBJ2-7

CDR3 protein: CASRPRTESYEQYF
CDR3 DNA: TGTGCCAGCAGGCCTCGGACGGAGTCCTACGAGCAGTACTTC
clone size: NA
V gene: TRBV6-6
D gene: NA
J gene: TRBJ2-7